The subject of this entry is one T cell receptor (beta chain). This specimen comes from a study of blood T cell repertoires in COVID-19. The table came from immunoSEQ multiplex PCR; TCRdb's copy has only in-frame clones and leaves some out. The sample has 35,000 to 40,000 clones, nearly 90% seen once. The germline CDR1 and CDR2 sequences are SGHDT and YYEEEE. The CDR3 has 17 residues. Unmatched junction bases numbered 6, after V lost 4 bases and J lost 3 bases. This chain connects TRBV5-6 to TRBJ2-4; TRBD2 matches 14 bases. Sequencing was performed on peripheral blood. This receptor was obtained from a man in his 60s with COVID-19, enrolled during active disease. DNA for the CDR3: TGTGCCAGCAGCGCGGGACTAGCGGGAGAGGACAAAAACATTCAGTACTTC. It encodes CASSAGLAGEDKNIQYF.